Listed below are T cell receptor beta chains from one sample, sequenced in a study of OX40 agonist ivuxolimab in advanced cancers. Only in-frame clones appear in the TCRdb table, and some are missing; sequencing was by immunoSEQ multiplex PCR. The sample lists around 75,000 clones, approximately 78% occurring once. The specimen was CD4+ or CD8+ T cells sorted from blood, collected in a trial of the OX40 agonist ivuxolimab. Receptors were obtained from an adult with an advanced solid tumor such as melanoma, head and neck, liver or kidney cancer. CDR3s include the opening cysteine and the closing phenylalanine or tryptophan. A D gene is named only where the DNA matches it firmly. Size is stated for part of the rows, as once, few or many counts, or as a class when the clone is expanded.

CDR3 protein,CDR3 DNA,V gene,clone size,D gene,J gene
CASRLAGATYEQYF,TGTGCCAGCAGACTAGCGGGGGCGACTTACGAGCAGTACTTC,TRBV6-1,NA,TRBD2,TRBJ2-7
CASSLGVRLYGYTF,TGCGCCAGCAGCTTGGGTGTTCGACTCTATGGCTACACCTTC,TRBV5-1,NA,NA,TRBJ1-2
CASSLALAGGHQETQYF,TGTGCCAGCAGCTTGGCACTAGCGGGGGGGCACCAAGAGACCCAGTACTTC,TRBV5-5,NA,TRBD2,TRBJ2-5
CASSPEIPGANYGYTF,TGCGCCAGCAGCCCGGAAATCCCCGGGGCTAACTATGGCTACACCTTC,TRBV5-1,few,NA,TRBJ1-2
CASGKGQPQHF,TGTGCCAGCGGTAAGGGACAGCCCCAGCATTTT,TRBV6-1,NA,NA,TRBJ1-5
CASTLQGGTDTQYF,TGTGCCAGCACCCTACAGGGGGGCACAGATACGCAGTATTTT,TRBV2,few,TRBD1,TRBJ2-3
CASSFTGPVGGYTF,TGCGCCAGCAGCTTCACAGGGCCGGTCGGAGGCTACACCTTC,TRBV5-1,once,NA,TRBJ1-2
CASSSGGGYTF,TGTGCCAGCAGTTCCGGGGGTGGCTACACCTTC,TRBV6-5,NA,NA,TRBJ1-2
CASSLVSGGGETQYF,TGTGCCAGCAGCTTGGTTTCCGGGGGTGGAGAGACCCAGTACTTC,TRBV7-9,NA,NA,TRBJ2-5
CASSRGGHTAYEQYF,TGCGCCAGCAGCCGGGGGGGACACACCGCCTACGAGCAGTACTTC,TRBV5-1,NA,TRBD2,TRBJ2-7
CASSEASGRGVGYTF,TGTGCCAGCAGTGAAGCGTCTGGCAGGGGGGTTGGCTACACCTTC,TRBV6-4,once,TRBD1,TRBJ1-2
CASTSGGTNSPLHF,TGCGCCAGCACCTCAGGGGGCACAAATTCACCCCTCCACTTT,TRBV5-1,NA,TRBD1,TRBJ1-6
CASSFFPSGGHRSYNEQFF,TGTGCCAGCAGCTTTTTTCCTAGCGGGGGGCACAGATCATACAATGAGCAGTTCTTC,TRBV5-8,once,TRBD2,TRBJ2-1
CASSDTGTAIYEQYF,TGTGCCAGCAGTGATACCGGGACGGCGATCTACGAGCAGTACTTC,TRBV6-1,NA,NA,TRBJ2-7
CAWSGLAGGSYEQYF,TGTGCCTGGAGTGGACTAGCGGGGGGCTCCTACGAGCAGTACTTC,TRBV30,NA,TRBD2,TRBJ2-7
CASKVGGRTYNSPLHF,TGTGCCAGTAAAGTTGGAGGCCGAACCTATAATTCACCCCTCCACTTT,TRBV19,NA,NA,TRBJ1-6
CASSFAGGNTEAFF,TGTGCCAGCAGCTTCGCCGGGGGGAACACTGAAGCTTTCTTT,TRBV6-1,NA,NA,TRBJ1-1
CASLWGGLDNSPLHF,TGTGCCAGCCTCTGGGGGGGGTTAGATAATTCACCCCTCCACTTT,TRBV28,few,NA,TRBJ1-6
CASSDQGQGYGYTF,TGTGCCAGCAGTGACCAGGGACAGGGCTATGGCTACACCTTC,TRBV6-4,NA,TRBD1,TRBJ1-2
CASSQVRGLEQYF,TGTGCCAGCAGCCAAGTCCGCGGGCTCGAGCAGTACTTC,TRBV14,NA,NA,TRBJ2-7
CASSESKSAATEAFF,TGCGCCAGCAGTGAGTCGAAAAGCGCCGCCACTGAAGCTTTCTTT,TRBV10-1,once,NA,TRBJ1-1
CASREGARSYNSPLHF,TGCGCCAGCAGGGAGGGGGCGAGGTCCTATAATTCACCCCTCCACTTT,TRBV5-1,NA,TRBD1,TRBJ1-6
CASSGGQGKNQPQHF,TGTGCCAGCAGCGGGGGGCAGGGAAAAAATCAGCCCCAGCATTTT,TRBV7-8,NA,NA,TRBJ1-5
CASSVDRGVSSYNSPLHF,TGTGCCAGCAGCGTGGACAGGGGGGTTAGCTCCTATAATTCACCCCTCCACTTT,TRBV7-9,NA,TRBD1,TRBJ1-6
CASGGDITGELFF,TGTGCCAGTGGGGGGGATATCACCGGGGAGCTGTTTTTT,TRBV19,once,TRBD2,TRBJ2-2